Shown below are 22 T cell receptor beta chains from a single sample sequenced in a study of blood T cell repertoires in COVID-19. Clones were read by immunoSEQ multiplex PCR, and TCRdb kept only the in-frame ones, dropping some. The table shows about 260,000 clones, with about 85% occurring only once. The sequenced material came from peripheral blood. Receptor source: a man in his sixties who had recovered from COVID-19.

The V gene is TRBV19, the J gene TRBJ1-5, with D uncertain. This CDR3 region has 15 residues. Trimming cost V 2 bases and J 2 bases, with 10 bases left between them. Germline CDR1 and CDR2: LNHDA and SQIVND (reference sequence). CDR3 coding DNA: TGTGCCAGTAGTATATGGAGGGAACGCAATCAGCCCCAGCATTTT. Residues: CASSIWRERNQPQHF.

The chain joins TRBV9 to TRBJ2-7; D remains unclear. Per the germline V gene, CDR1 is SGDLS and CDR2 is YYNGEE. Trimming removed 0 bases at V and 6 bases at J, with 16 bases between. This CDR3 region has 15 residues. CDR3: CASSVGSPGLFEQYF. For the CDR3, the DNA is TGTGCCAGCAGCGTAGGGTCTCCTGGGCTTTTCGAGCAGTACTTC.

The rearrangement uses TRBV7-2 and TRBJ1-2; 10 positions agree with TRBD1. The CDR3 length is 18 residues. Germline CDR1 reads SGHTA; CDR2 reads FQGNSA. V trimming: 5 bases; J trimming: 4 bases; junction bases outside the gene matches: 16. CDR3 region: CASSLLSPGQGSVYGYTF. In nucleotides, the CDR3 is TGTGCCAGCAGCCTCCTATCGCCGGGACAGGGGTCCGTCTATGGCTACACCTTC.

J is TRBJ1-2 and V is TRBV18; a possible D gene is TRBD1 (6 bases). Germline V gene sequence: CDR1 KGHSH, CDR2 LQKENI. V was clipped by 9 bases and J by 8 bases, with 22 bases between them. The CDR3 sequence is 14 residues long. This CDR3 reads CARFGQFCSVGYTF. The CDR3 coding sequence is TGTGCCAGATTTGGACAGTTTTGTTCCGTGGGCTACACCTTC.

CDR3 sequence reads: CASVSGGSGYEQYF. The CDR3 DNA reads TGTGCCAGCGTATCAGGGGGCTCGGGCTACGAGCAGTACTTC. V gene TRBV6-5 combines with J gene TRBJ2-7; 8 bases are a match to TRBD1. The CDR3 length is 14 residues. Germline V CDR1 and CDR2: MNHEY, SVGAGI. The trim removed 8 bases at V and 3 bases at J, leaving 9 bases unmatched.

The V and J genes are TRBV11-2 and TRBJ2-5, with 11 bases identical to TRBD2. Germline V lookup: CDR1 SGHAT, CDR2 FQNNGV. CDR3 size: 15 residues. The ends lost 3 bases at V and 5 bases at J; junction bases unmatched: 5. In nucleotides, the CDR3 is TGTGCCAGCAGCTTTAGCGGGGGGGCCTCGGAGACCCAGTACTTC. This encodes CASSFSGGASETQYF.

The chain has TRBV7-2 and TRBJ1-2, with TRBD1 identical over 8 bases. The CDR3 consists of 16 residues. Germline trimming cut 1 base from V and 2 bases from J; bases unmatched to any gene: 6. In germline, CDR1 is SGHTA, CDR2 FQGNSA. The CDR3 region has the DNA TGTGCCAGCAGCTTAGAGCGGACAGGGCGAAACTATGGCTACACCTTC. Residues: CASSLERTGRNYGYTF.

This chain links TRBV19 with TRBJ1-2; D call uncertain. Trimming removed 4 bases from V and 7 bases from J, with 16 bases in between. The CDR3 spans 14 residues. CDR1 LNHDA and CDR2 SQIVND come from the germline V gene (reference sequence). The CDR3, as DNA: TGTGCCAGTAGTACCCTGGGCCCTTCTCCTGGCTACACCTTC. It yields the protein CASSTLGPSPGYTF.

V and J are TRBV27 and TRBJ2-7; D is ambiguous. Trimming took off 1 base at V and 2 bases at J, with 15 bases between the two ends. The CDR3 covers 16 residues. Germline lookup yields CDR1 MNHEY and CDR2 SMNVEV (reference sequence). Written as DNA, the CDR3 is TGTGCCAGCAGTTTATTGGGCCTAAAACCGACCTACGAGCAGTACTTC. Translating it yields CASSLLGLKPTYEQYF.

This rearrangement joins TRBV23-1 to TRBJ2-3; D might be TRBD1 (6 bases). TRBV23-1 is annotated as an ORF whose role is uncertain. This CDR3 region has 15 residues. The ends were cut back, 3 bases at V and 4 bases at J, with 14 bases in the middle. The CDR3 sequence: CASSHVKKGADTQYF. DNA of the CDR3: TGCGCCAGCAGTCATGTTAAAAAGGGGGCAGATACGCAGTATTTT.

The rearrangement joins TRBV27 to TRBJ1-1, with D unresolved. V was clipped by 0 bases and J by 1 base, with 12 bases between them. The CDR3 is 16 residues long. Germline CDR1 and CDR2: MNHEY and SMNVEV (reference sequence). The CDR3 is CASSLSSLVRNTEAFF. DNA for the CDR3: TGTGCCAGCAGTTTATCTAGCCTCGTTAGGAACACTGAAGCTTTCTTT.

The V and J genes are TRBV19 and TRBJ1-1, with 8 bases aligning to TRBD1. The J segment lost 6 bases and the V segment lost 6 bases, leaving 9 bases of the junction unmatched. Germline CDR1 and CDR2: LNHDA and SQIVND (reference sequence). This CDR3 contains 14 residues. CDR3 nucleotide sequence: TGTGCCAGTAGCCCCGACAGGGGAGGATCTGAAGCTTTCTTT. It codes for CASSPDRGGSEAFF.

This chain connects TRBV30 to TRBJ2-7; no clear D. The germline V gene encodes CDR1 GTSNPN and CDR2 SVGIG (reference sequence). Trimming shortened V by 1 base and J by 0 bases, and 13 bases separated the two germline ends. The CDR3 is 15 residues long. As DNA, the CDR3 is TGTGCCTGGAGTGAAGTGCTTGGCAACTCCTACGAGCAGTACTTC. This codes for CAWSEVLGNSYEQYF.

The chain employs TRBV3-1 (or the pseudogene TRBV3-2) and TRBJ2-7, with 10 bases aligning to TRBD1. The CDR3 has 14 amino acids. V shed 1 base and J 6 bases; nucleotides not matched to a gene: 3. In germline, CDR1 is LGHDT, CDR2 YNNKEL (reference sequence). In nucleotides, the CDR3 is TGTGCCAGCAGCCAAGTGGGGGACAGGGGCGAGCAGTACTTC. The encoded protein is CASSQVGDRGEQYF.

The V call is TRBV9, the J call TRBJ1-2; D gene unclear. The germline V gene encodes CDR1 SGDLS and CDR2 YYNGEE. V shed 0 bases and J shed 7 bases, with 13 bases lying between them. The CDR3 runs to 14 residues. The CDR3 here is CASSVEPGIVGYTF. In DNA form, the CDR3 reads TGTGCCAGCAGCGTAGAGCCAGGTATCGTTGGCTACACCTTC.

The chain links TRBV27 to TRBJ1-6; possible D gene TRBD1, 6 bases. CDR3 length: 15 amino acids. Trimming stripped 1 base from V and 9 bases from J, with 13 bases between. Germline V gene lookup returns CDR1 MNHEY and CDR2 SMNVEV (reference sequence). CDR3: CASSLYPGGLSPLHF. The CDR3 region has the DNA TGTGCCAGCAGTTTATACCCCGGGGGGCTTTCACCCCTCCACTTT.

The CDR3 loop is CASSLAFGGYTF. As DNA, the CDR3 is TGTGCCAGCAGCTTAGCTTTTGGCGGCTACACCTTC. The chain recombines TRBV7-9 with TRBJ1-2; no firm D call. The CDR3 contains 12 residues. Germline V gene sequence: CDR1 SEHNR, CDR2 FQNEAQ (reference sequence). Trimming took 0 bases from V and 8 from J, leaving 7 bases between them.

CDR3 loop: CASSSVGGTTNSPLHF. The CDR3 DNA follows: TGTGCCAGCAGCTCAGTGGGAGGGACCACTAATTCACCCCTCCACTTT. The chain joins TRBV11-2 to TRBJ1-6, with D possibly being TRBD1 (5 bases). The CDR3 runs to 16 residues. The germline V gene encodes CDR1 SGHAT and CDR2 FQNNGV. The V gene lost 4 bases and the J gene lost 6 bases, with 16 bases spanning the gap.

The chain uses TRBV19 and TRBJ1-2, with unresolved D. The ends were cut back, 3 bases at V and 4 bases at J, with 9 bases in the middle. Germline V gives CDR1 LNHDA, CDR2 SQIVND (reference sequence). The CDR3 is made up of 13 amino acids. The CDR3 DNA is TGTGCCAGTAGTATCGAGGGTGGCTATGGCTACACCTTC. The encoded protein is CASSIEGGYGYTF.

The V gene is TRBV5-1, the J gene TRBJ2-7, with D maybe TRBD2 (6 bases). V was trimmed by 3 bases and J by 0 bases, leaving 7 bases between them. Germline V CDR1 and CDR2: SGHRS, YFSETQ. The CDR3 has 13 residues. The chain's CDR3 is CASSWRDSYEQYF. The CDR3 region has the DNA TGCGCCAGCAGCTGGAGGGACTCCTACGAGCAGTACTTC.

The chain recombines TRBV11-2 with TRBJ2-7, with 9 bases aligning to TRBD1. Germline V gives CDR1 SGHAT, CDR2 FQNNGV. The junction had 5 bases not matched to a gene; V was cut back by 5 bases and J by 3 bases. The length of the CDR3 is 14 residues. As DNA, the CDR3 is TGTGCCAGCAGCCCCTCGACAGGGGGCTACGAGCAGTACTTC. The encoded protein is CASSPSTGGYEQYF.

The J gene is TRBJ1-2, the V gene TRBV6-2 or TRBV6-3; TRBD1 might be the D (5 bases). Per the germline V gene, CDR1 is MNHEY and CDR2 is SVGEGT. CDR3 length: 16 residues. V gave up 5 bases and J gave up 2 bases, with 18 bases separating them. The CDR3 nucleotides read TGTGCCAGCAGTAAACCGCCCCGGACAACGAACTATGGCTACACCTTC. It yields the protein CASSKPPRTTNYGYTF.